Below, 3 T cell receptor beta chains from the same sample are listed, as sequenced in a study of blood T cells in healthy people across ages. Sample-barcoded 5' priming and a J-beta primer mix drove a second PCR of about 6 to 12 cycles. TCRdb reprocessed the 5' RACE reads via MiXCR and lists one record per CDR3 protein. The sample carries about 970,000 distinct CDR3 sequences, about 51% recorded once. The sequencing input was blood. These receptors were taken from a woman aged 55-75 years in good health.

The J gene is TRBJ2-6, the V gene TRBV9; TRBD2 might be the D (5 bases). CDR1 is SGDLS and CDR2 is YYNGEE in the germline V gene. V gave up 4 bases and J gave up 3 bases, with 11 bases separating them. This CDR3 region has 15 residues. For the CDR3, the DNA is TGTGCCAGCAGCCCCTTCCGGGGTGGGGCCAACGTCCTGACTTTC. It yields the protein CASSPFRGGANVLTF.

This chain joins TRBV11-2 and TRBJ2-3; TRBD2 aligns across 8 bases. The CDR3 loop spans 21 amino acids. Germline assignment: CDR1 SGHAT and CDR2 FQNNGV. The trim removed 3 bases at V and 2 bases at J, leaving 22 bases unmatched. This CDR3 is CASSFLVRTSSHARTTDTQYF. The CDR3 DNA is TGTGCCAGCAGCTTCCTAGTTAGGACTAGCTCCCATGCAAGGACCACAGATACGCAGTATTTT. The full variable domain, in which reference TRBV11-2 and TRBJ2-3 provide the parts outside the CDR3, is EAGVAQSPRYKIIEKRQSVAFWCNPISGHATLYWYQQILGQGPKLLIQFQNNGVVDDSQLPKDRFSAERLKGVDSTLKIQPAKLEDSAVYLCASSFLVRTSSHARTTDTQYFGPGTRLTVL.

The CDR3 sequence: CASSKIRGRSGSPLHF. CDR3 in DNA: TGTGCCAGCAGCAAAATCCGCGGGAGATCGGGATCACCCCTCCACTTT. The chain has TRBV21-1 and TRBJ1-6. TRBV21-1 is a listed pseudogene. The CDR3 has 16 residues.